The 18 T cell receptor beta chains in this list originate from one sample, sequenced in a study of blood T cells in healthy people across ages. The authors ran a second PCR of 7 to 11 cycles using a sample-barcoded 5' primer and a J-beta primer mix. TCRdb reanalysed the 5' RACE reads using MiXCR and keeps one entry per CDR3 protein. There are 650,000 to 1,000,000 distinct CDR3 sequences in the sample; about half occur only once, and 15% to 20% lies in the top ten. The specimen sequenced was blood. The receptors come from a man aged 80 or over in good health.

CDR3 sequence (DNA): TGCAGTGTACGGAGCGGCGGGAGGCCAAATGAGCAGTTCTTC. Translated: CSVRSGGRPNEQFF. This chain connects TRBV20-1 to TRBJ2-1; 8 bases align to TRBD2. Germline V gene lookup returns CDR1 DFQATT and CDR2 SNEGSKA (reference sequence). The CDR3 runs 14 residues. J was trimmed by 7 bases and V by 7 bases; bases with no gene match: 12.

This clonotype occurred a few times. The chain carries TRBV10-2 and TRBJ2-1, with 11 bases that match TRBD1. Germline CDR1 is WSHSY and CDR2 is SAAADI. The CDR3 is 16 amino acids. V was pared by 6 bases and J by 2 bases, with 6 bases of the junction left unmatched. CDR3 nucleotides: TGCGCCAGCAGGGAGGGACAGGGGGACGCCTACAATGAGCAGTTCTTC. It yields the protein CASREGQGDAYNEQFF.

The CDR3, as DNA: TGTGCCTGGAGTGCAGACAGGTACTACGAGCAGTACTTC. The encoded protein is CAWSADRYYEQYF. The chain uses TRBV30 and TRBJ2-4; tentative D call: TRBD1 (6 bases). Near its end, the DNA agrees better with TRBJ2-7, so the J call may be wrong. The CDR3 extends over 13 amino acids. Germline V CDR1 and CDR2: GTSNPN, SVGIG (reference sequence).

The chain joins TRBV25-1 to TRBJ2-7, with unresolved D. Trimming shortened V by 11 bases and J by 1 base, and 6 bases separated the two germline ends. Germline CDR1 reads MGHDK; CDR2 reads SYGVNS. The CDR3 consists of 10 residues. The DNA for the CDR3 is TGTGCCCCTAATTCCTACGAGCAGTACTTC. This codes for CAPNSYEQYF.

This clonotype was seen more than once but under ten times. The chain couples TRBV9 to TRBJ2-5, with 11 bases that match TRBD1. J was trimmed by 5 bases and V by 0 bases; bases with no gene match: 6. The V gene's germline CDR1 is SGDLS and CDR2 YYNGEE. CDR3 length: 16 residues. CDR3 sequence: CASSVGTGGILETQYF. The CDR3 nucleotides are TGTGCCAGCAGCGTAGGGACAGGGGGCATCTTGGAGACCCAGTACTTC.

This clonotype was seen many times. The chain employs TRBV9 and TRBJ2-2; D perhaps matches TRBD2 (5 bases). The V end was cut by 4 bases, the J end by 7 bases, with 20 bases between. The germline V gene encodes CDR1 SGDLS and CDR2 YYNGEE. This CDR3 is built from 16 residues. This CDR3 reads CASSPLIATSGGELFF. CDR3 coding DNA: TGTGCCAGCAGCCCTCTTATAGCGACTTCGGGCGGGGAGCTGTTTTTT.

The genes are TRBV15 and TRBJ2-5, with 8 bases matching TRBD2. With 1 base clipped from V and 0 bases from J, the junction kept 4 bases outside the gene matches. The CDR3 length is 16 residues. Germline V gene sequence: CDR1 LNHNV, CDR2 YYDKDF (reference sequence). CDR3 sequence reads: CATSRGLLADQETQYF. DNA for the CDR3: TGTGCCACCAGCAGAGGATTACTAGCGGACCAAGAGACCCAGTACTTC.

This clonotype was detected only a few times. This sequence joins TRBV7-2 and TRBJ2-1; D not resolved. This CDR3 contains 16 residues. CDR1 is SGHTA and CDR2 is FQGNSA in the germline V gene. V was pared by 5 bases and J by 5 bases, with 19 bases between. This CDR3 is CASSAHRSGPHNEQFF. CDR3 sequence (DNA): TGTGCCAGCAGCGCCCATAGAAGTGGGCCCCACAATGAGCAGTTCTTC.

The chain has TRBV4-2 and TRBJ2-7, with D unresolved. Trimming took 1 base from V and 2 from J, leaving 12 bases between them. Germline V CDR1 and CDR2: LGHNA, YNFKEQ. This CDR3 has 15 amino acids. As DNA, the CDR3 is TGTGCCAGCAGCCAAGGTGGCACGGAAACCTACGAGCAGTACTTC. Protein: CASSQGGTETYEQYF.

The chain combines TRBV29-1 with TRBJ2-4, with 7 bases matching TRBD2. The end of the DNA is better explained by TRBJ2-7, so the J call may be wrong. The CDR3 contains 13 residues. The germline V gene encodes CDR1 SQVTM and CDR2 ANQGSEA. CDR3 sequence reads: CSVASSGTYEQYF. CDR3 sequence (DNA): TGCAGCGTTGCGTCTAGCGGAACCTACGAGCAGTACTTC.

The chain carries TRBV12-3 or TRBV12-4 and TRBJ2-2; TRBD1 aligns across 8 bases. The CDR3 runs 14 residues. J gave up 5 bases and V 11 bases, and 10 bases lay outside the gene matches. The CDR3 spells CACNQGAWTGELFF. For the CDR3, the DNA is TGTGCCTGCAACCAGGGGGCATGGACCGGGGAGCTGTTTTTT.

This clonotype was detected ten times or more. The chain carries TRBV20-1 and TRBJ2-6, with 7 bases aligning to TRBD1. With V trimmed by 3 bases and J by 0 bases, 11 bases remained unmatched. CDR1 and CDR2 (germline): DFQATT, SNEGSKA (reference sequence). This CDR3 comprises 18 residues. The CDR3 sequence: CSARDVRGGSSGANVLTF. The CDR3 DNA reads TGCAGTGCTAGGGATGTGAGAGGGGGCTCCTCTGGGGCCAACGTCCTGACTTTC.

The chain couples TRBV5-4 to TRBJ2-7; D not resolved. Between the trimmed V and J ends, which lost 0 bases and 2 bases, there was a span of 6 bases. CDR3 length: 13 amino acids. The germline V gene encodes CDR1 SGHNT and CDR2 YYREEE (reference sequence). The CDR3 reads CASSLDQTYEQYF. CDR3 nucleotide sequence: TGTGCCAGCAGCTTGGACCAAACCTACGAGCAGTACTTC.

Comment on this clonotype: The junction departs from germline at one end; a sequencing error may be responsible. The rearrangement uses TRBV6-5 and TRBJ2-6; the D gene is possibly TRBD1 (5 bases). Per the germline V gene, CDR1 is MNHEY and CDR2 is SVGAGI. The CDR3 has 18 residues. The chain's CDR3 is CASSYSRSDSSRANVLTF. The CDR3 coding sequence is TGTGCCAGCAGTTACTCGCGAAGTGACAGCTCTAGGGCCAACGTCCTGACTTTC.

This clonotype was counted between two and nine times. Since a much larger clone is just one base distant, this may be a read error. The rearrangement uses TRBV29-1 and TRBJ2-1; unclear D gene. This CDR3 region has 16 residues. Germline V gene sequence: CDR1 SQVTM, CDR2 ANQGSEA. The germline V and J ends were trimmed by 3 bases and 7 bases, with 22 bases remaining between them. The DNA for the CDR3 is TGCAGCGTTGAGCGCGATGGACGCCTAAAGGGTAATGAGCAGTTCTTC. As protein: CSVERDGRLKGNEQFF.

Note on this clonotype: A much larger clone differs by one base, so this may be a read error. The V call is TRBV10-3, the J call TRBJ1-5; the D is unclear. This CDR3 is built from 10 residues. V was pared by 7 bases and J by 6 bases, with 4 bases between. Germline loops: CDR1 ENHRY, CDR2 SYGVKD. The CDR3 is CAITRQPQHF. The CDR3 coding sequence is TGTGCCATCACCCGTCAGCCCCAGCATTTT.

This clonotype was seen once. The V call is TRBV5-1, the J call TRBJ2-1; perhaps TRBD2 as D (6 bases). Trimming shortened V by 3 bases and J by 13 bases, and 17 bases separated the two germline ends. CDR1 and CDR2 from the germline V gene are SGHRS and YFSETQ. The CDR3 has 13 residues. CDR3 loop: CASSSGPRETQFF. In DNA form, the CDR3 reads TGCGCCAGCAGCTCGGGACCTCGGGAGACCCAGTTCTTC.

This clonotype has only a few counts. A read error may explain this, as a much larger clone is one base away. This chain uses TRBV20-1 with TRBJ2-1; no clear D gene. CDR1 DFQATT and CDR2 SNEGSKA come from the germline V gene (reference sequence). This CDR3 is 14 amino acids long. The V end was cut by 2 bases, the J end by 6 bases, with 14 bases between. CDR3 sequence reads: CSARSRANFNEQFF. CDR3 DNA: TGCAGTGCTAGATCACGAGCGAATTTCAATGAGCAGTTCTTC.